A single sample gave rise to the 5 T cell receptor beta chains below, sequenced in a study of blood T cells in healthy people across ages. Sample-barcoded 5' priming and a J-beta primer mix drove a second PCR of roughly 7 to 11 cycles. TCRdb re-called the 5' RACE reads with MiXCR, one entry per CDR3 protein. The sample yields more than 1,400,000 distinct CDR3 sequences, roughly 40% seen once. The specimen sequenced was blood. These receptors all come from a woman aged 18-30 years in good health.

The rearrangement joins TRBV9 to TRBJ2-7; D gene ambiguous. The CDR3 consists of 15 residues. The germline V gene encodes CDR1 SGDLS and CDR2 YYNGEE. Trimming stripped 0 bases from V and 2 bases from J, with 12 bases between. The CDR3 reads CASSVEETPPYEQYF. CDR3 sequence (DNA): TGTGCCAGCAGCGTAGAGGAGACGCCTCCCTACGAGCAGTACTTC. The variable domain in full, completed from reference TRBV9 and TRBJ2-7, reads DSGVTQTPKHLITATGQRVTLRCSPRSGDLSVYWYQQSLDQGLQFLIQYYNGEERAKGNILERFSAQQFPDLHSELNLSSLELGDSALYFCASSVEETPPYEQYFGPGTRLTVT.

This clonotype was seen only a few times. The chain recombines TRBV12-3 or TRBV12-4 with TRBJ2-3, with D possibly matching TRBD2 (7 bases). The CDR3 length is 18 residues. Trimming shortened V by 7 bases and J by 7 bases, and 30 bases separated the two germline ends. The CDR3 DNA follows: TGTGCCAGCACCCTGGGCGCGGAGGGGGGGCCCAGGCTTAATACGCAGTATTTT. Its translation is CASTLGAEGGPRLNTQYF.

This clonotype was counted a few times. The rearrangement joins TRBV2 to TRBJ2-7; D not certain. Germline CDR1 SNHLY, CDR2 FYNNEI. The CDR3 spans 13 residues. The germline V and J ends were trimmed by 10 bases and 0 bases, with 13 bases remaining between them. The CDR3 nucleotides read TGTGCCACCAAACGCAGTAGCTCCTACGAGCAGTACTTC. Translation: CATKRSSSYEQYF.

The chain couples TRBV6-5 to TRBJ2-1; D not certain. The CDR3 has 13 residues. Germline-derived CDR1 and CDR2 are MNHEY and SVGAGI. Trimming removed 6 bases from V and 8 bases from J, with 14 bases in between. DNA for the CDR3: TGTGCCAGCAGCCCTGGGGATGTCGATGAGCAGTTCTTC. It translates to CASSPGDVDEQFF.

V usage is TRBV29-1 and J usage is TRBJ2-3, with 8 bases identical to TRBD2. V lost 5 bases, J lost 2 bases, and 12 bases stayed unmatched. Germline V gives CDR1 SQVTM, CDR2 ANQGSEA. CDR3 length: 16 amino acids. As DNA, the CDR3 is TGCAGCGTTCGTATACCCACGGGGGGGCCCACAGATACGCAGTATTTT. It is translated as CSVRIPTGGPTDTQYF.